What follows is one T cell receptor beta chain and its context. This table comes from immunoSEQ multiplex PCR, and its TCRdb copy is limited to in-frame clones, with some not included. The table has 85,000 to 90,000 clones, around 90% seen once; the top ten hold 1.5% to 2%. The V gene's germline CDR1 is MNHNS and CDR2 SASEGT. The CDR3 runs 12 residues. V gave up 7 bases and J gave up 2 bases, with 7 bases separating them. The entry originates in a study of T cells after somatic rescue of genetic block. This chain connects TRBV6-1 to TRBJ2-3, with D unresolved. Sequenced sample: peripheral blood mononuclear cells (PBMCs). The sequence was obtained from a young woman. In DNA form, the CDR3 reads TGTGCCAGCACCGGATCCACAGATACGCAGTATTTT. Protein sequence: CASTGSTDTQYF.